The entry below describes one T cell receptor (beta chain). This record belongs to a study of blood T cell repertoires in COVID-19. In the study overall: The United States, Italy and Spain were the sources of the acute and convalescent COVID-19 samples. T cells, B-cell-depleted T cells, or PBMCs supplied cDNA or gDNA.

Trimming removed 4 bases from V and 5 bases from J; junction bases left unmatched: 3. The CDR3 runs to 15 residues. In germline, CDR1 is SGHDT, CDR2 YYEEEE. In the authors' methods: Counts of nucleated cells, estimated from reference gene primer amplification, were obtained. Profiled with immunoSEQ multiplex PCR; TCRdb holds only in-frame clones, not every one. V, J and clone size are taken as reported in that table, and D and trimming were inferred from the DNA itself. This repertoire shows 60,000 to 75,000 clones, more than 80% found once; its top ten account for 30% to 40%. The sequence was obtained from a woman older than 75 with active or convalescent COVID-19. Sequenced: peripheral blood. V usage is TRBV5-6 and J usage is TRBJ2-3; 14 bases line up with TRBD2. The chain's CDR3 is CASSEGLAGEDTQYF. The CDR3 DNA reads as TGTGCCAGCAGCGAGGGACTAGCGGGGGAAGATACGCAGTATTTT.